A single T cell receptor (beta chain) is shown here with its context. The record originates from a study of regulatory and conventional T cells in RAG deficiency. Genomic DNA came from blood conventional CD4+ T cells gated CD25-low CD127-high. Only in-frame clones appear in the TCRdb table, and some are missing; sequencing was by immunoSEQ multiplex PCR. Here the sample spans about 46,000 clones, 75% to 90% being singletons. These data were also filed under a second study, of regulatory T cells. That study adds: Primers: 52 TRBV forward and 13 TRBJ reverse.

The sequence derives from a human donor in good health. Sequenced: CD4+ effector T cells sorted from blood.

In DNA, the CDR3 is TGTGCCAGCAGTCCCCTAGCTTTTACCGGGATCAGCTCCTACAATGAGCAGTTCTTC. Its translation: CASSPLAFTGISSYNEQFF. The chain combines TRBV27 with TRBJ2-1, with a possible D match to TRBD2 (5 bases). Germline CDR1 and CDR2: MNHEY and SMNVEV (reference sequence). This CDR3 spans 19 amino acids. V lost 5 bases, J lost 0 bases, and 23 bases lay in between.